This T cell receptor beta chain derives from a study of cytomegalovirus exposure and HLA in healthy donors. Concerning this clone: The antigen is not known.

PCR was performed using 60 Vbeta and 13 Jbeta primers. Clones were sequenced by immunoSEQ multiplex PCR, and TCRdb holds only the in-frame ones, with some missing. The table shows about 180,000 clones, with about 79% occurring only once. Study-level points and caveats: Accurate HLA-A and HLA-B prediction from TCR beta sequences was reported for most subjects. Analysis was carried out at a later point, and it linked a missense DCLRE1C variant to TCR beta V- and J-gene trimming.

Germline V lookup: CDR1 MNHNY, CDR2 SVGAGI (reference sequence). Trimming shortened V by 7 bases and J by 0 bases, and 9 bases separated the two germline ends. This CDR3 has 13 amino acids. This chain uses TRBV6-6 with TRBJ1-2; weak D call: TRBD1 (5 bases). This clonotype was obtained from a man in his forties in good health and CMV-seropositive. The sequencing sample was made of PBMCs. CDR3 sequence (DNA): TGTGCCAGCATGGGGGGACCTAACTATGGCTACACCTTC. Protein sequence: CASMGGPNYGYTF.